Presented here are 9 T cell receptor beta chains from one specimen sequenced in a study of response to subunit inactivated influenza vaccine. TCRdb itself ran the RT-PCR reads through MiXCR, one entry per CDR3 protein. The repertoire holds about 190,000 distinct CDR3 sequences, with over 13% as singletons. This specimen was CD8+ T cells sorted from PBMCs, taken around 5 days after vaccination. The receptor source for this set is a man aged 50-59 years who received an inactivated influenza vaccine.

This chain connects TRBV6-5 to TRBJ2-7; 8 nucleotides line up with TRBD2. The CDR3 is 14 amino acids. V was pared by 2 bases and J by 6 bases, with 6 bases of the junction left unmatched. CDR1 is MNHEY and CDR2 is SVGAGI in the germline V gene. The DNA for the CDR3 is TGTGCCAGCAGTTACAGCGGGAGCGGCCGCGAGCAGTACTTC. Its translation is CASSYSGSGREQYF.

The chain uses TRBV19 and TRBJ2-1, with D unresolved. V was cut by 5 bases and J by 7 bases, with 9 bases left in between. This CDR3 has 12 residues. CDR1 is LNHDA and CDR2 is SQIVND in the germline V gene (reference sequence). The CDR3 sequence: CASSYWRNEQFF. The CDR3 coding sequence is TGTGCCAGTAGTTACTGGCGGAATGAGCAGTTCTTC.

This clonotype occurred a few times. The V gene is TRBV7-6, the J gene TRBJ2-2; 8 bases are shared with TRBD1. CDR3 length: 15 residues. Germline-derived CDR1 and CDR2 are SGHVS and FNYEAQ. V was clipped by 4 bases and J by 4 bases; unmatched bases: 5. CDR3 nucleotides: TGTGCCAGCAGCTACGGACAGGGCGGCACCGGGGAGCTGTTTTTT. This gives the protein CASSYGQGGTGELFF.

The CDR3, as DNA: TGTGCCACCAGCAGAGTAGGGGCTAGCAATCAGCCCCAGCATTTT. Protein product: CATSRVGASNQPQHF. The chain recombines TRBV15 with TRBJ1-5, with D perhaps TRBD1 (5 bases). Deletions cut 1 base from V and 0 bases from J, with 7 bases between. The CDR3 is 15 amino acids. Germline values: CDR1 LNHNV, CDR2 YYDKDF (reference sequence).

This clonotype was observed a handful of times. This chain connects TRBV7-3 to TRBJ2-1, with 7 bases aligning to TRBD2. The germline gives CDR1 SGHTA, CDR2 FQGTGA. The CDR3 length is 13 residues. V shed 5 bases, J shed 9 bases, and the junction held 7 bases outside the gene matches. CDR3 coding DNA: TGTGCCAGCAGCCCCAGGACTAGGTCTGAGCAGTTCTTC. Its translation: CASSPRTRSEQFF.

The chain couples TRBV7-8 to TRBJ2-7, with unresolved D. Germline loops: CDR1 SGHVS, CDR2 FQNEAQ. The CDR3 extends over 13 amino acids. The V gene lost 3 bases and the J gene lost 4 bases, with 10 bases spanning the gap. The DNA of the CDR3 is TGTGCCAGCAGCTTTGTGAAGGATTACGAGCAGTACTTC. It yields the protein CASSFVKDYEQYF. The full variable domain, with the rest looked up from reference TRBV7-8 and TRBJ2-7, is GAGVSQSPRYKVAKRGQDVALRCDPISGHVSLFWYQQALGQGPEFLTYFQNEAQLDKSGLPSDRFFAERPEGSVSTLKIQRTQQEDSAVYLCASSFVKDYEQYFGPGTRLTVT.

This clonotype was picked up a small number of times. The chain recombines TRBV11-2 with TRBJ2-1, with D perhaps matching TRBD2 (6 bases). This CDR3 spans 13 amino acids. With 8 bases removed from V and 3 bases from J, the gap between germline ends came to 11 bases. Germline V gives CDR1 SGHAT, CDR2 FQNNGV. CDR3 DNA sequence: TGTGCCAGCCGGGGGATGGTCTACAATGAGCAGTTCTTC. Translation gives CASRGMVYNEQFF.

The rearrangement uses TRBV23-1 and TRBJ2-5, with 7 bases identical to TRBD1. TRBV23-1 is annotated as an ORF whose role is uncertain. The CDR3 is 14 amino acids. V lost 5 bases, J lost 8 bases, and 11 bases stayed unmatched. CDR3: CASSSHRGVGTQYF. Here the CDR3 DNA reads TGCGCCAGCAGTTCCCACAGGGGCGTCGGAACCCAGTACTTC.

The chain is built from TRBV4-3 and TRBJ2-2, with D possibly being TRBD1 (6 bases). Trimming took 7 bases from V and 2 from J, leaving 11 bases between them. Germline V gives CDR1 LGHNA, CDR2 YSLEER. The CDR3 is 14 residues long. The CDR3 sequence is CASMPGQNTGELFF. CDR3 nucleotide sequence: TGCGCCAGCATGCCGGGACAAAACACCGGGGAGCTGTTTTTT.